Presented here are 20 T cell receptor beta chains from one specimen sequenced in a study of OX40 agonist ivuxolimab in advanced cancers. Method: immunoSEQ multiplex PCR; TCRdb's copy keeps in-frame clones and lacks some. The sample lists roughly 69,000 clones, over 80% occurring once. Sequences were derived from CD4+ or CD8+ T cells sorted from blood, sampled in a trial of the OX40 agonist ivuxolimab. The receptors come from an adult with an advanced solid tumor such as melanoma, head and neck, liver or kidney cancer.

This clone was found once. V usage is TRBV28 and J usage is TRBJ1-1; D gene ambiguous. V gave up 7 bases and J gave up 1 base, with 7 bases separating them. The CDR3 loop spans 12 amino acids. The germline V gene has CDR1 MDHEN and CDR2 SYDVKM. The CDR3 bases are TGTGCCAGCATGACACCGAACACTGAAGCTTTCTTT. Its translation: CASMTPNTEAFF.

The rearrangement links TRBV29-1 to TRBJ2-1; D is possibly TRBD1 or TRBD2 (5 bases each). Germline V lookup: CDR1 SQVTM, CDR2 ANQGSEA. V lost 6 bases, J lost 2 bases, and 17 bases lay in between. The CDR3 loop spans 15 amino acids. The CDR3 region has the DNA TGCAGCGTCGGACCGGGACGCGGTGCCTACAATGAGCAGTTCTTC. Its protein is CSVGPGRGAYNEQFF.

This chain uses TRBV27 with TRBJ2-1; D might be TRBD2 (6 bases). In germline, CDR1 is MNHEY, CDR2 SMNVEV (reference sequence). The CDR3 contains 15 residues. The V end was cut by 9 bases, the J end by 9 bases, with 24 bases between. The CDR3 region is CASISRENSGGEQFF. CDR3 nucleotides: TGTGCCAGTATATCGCGCGAGAATAGCGGCGGTGAGCAGTTCTTC.

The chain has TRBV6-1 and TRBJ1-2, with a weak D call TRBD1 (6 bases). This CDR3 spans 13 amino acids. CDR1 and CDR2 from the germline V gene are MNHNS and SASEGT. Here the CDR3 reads CAHEETGNYGYTF. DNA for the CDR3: TGTGCGCACGAAGAGACAGGCAACTATGGCTACACCTTC.

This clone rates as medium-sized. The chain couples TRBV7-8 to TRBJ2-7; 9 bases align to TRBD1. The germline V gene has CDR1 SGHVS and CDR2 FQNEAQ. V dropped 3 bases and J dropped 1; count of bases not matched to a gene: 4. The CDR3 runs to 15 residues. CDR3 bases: TGTGCCAGCAGCTTGGACGGGACAGGGTCCTACGAGCAGTACTTC. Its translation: CASSLDGTGSYEQYF.

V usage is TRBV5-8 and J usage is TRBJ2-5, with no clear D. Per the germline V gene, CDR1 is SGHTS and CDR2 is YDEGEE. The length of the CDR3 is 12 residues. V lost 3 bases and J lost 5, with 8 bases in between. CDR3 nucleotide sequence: TGTGCCAGCAGCTCCGAATCGGAGACCCAGTACTTC. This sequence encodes CASSSESETQYF.

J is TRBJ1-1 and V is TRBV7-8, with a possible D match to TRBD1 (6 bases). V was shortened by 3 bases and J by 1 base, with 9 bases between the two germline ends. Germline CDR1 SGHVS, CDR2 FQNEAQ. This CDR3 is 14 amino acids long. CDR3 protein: CASSFGGRNTEAFF. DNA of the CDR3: TGTGCCAGCAGCTTTGGGGGGCGGAACACTGAAGCTTTCTTT.

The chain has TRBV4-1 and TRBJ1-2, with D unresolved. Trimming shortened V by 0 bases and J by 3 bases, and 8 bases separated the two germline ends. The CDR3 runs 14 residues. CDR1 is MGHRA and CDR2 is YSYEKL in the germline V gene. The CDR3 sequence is CASSQENGHYGYTF. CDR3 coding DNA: TGCGCCAGCAGCCAAGAGAACGGACACTATGGCTACACCTTC.

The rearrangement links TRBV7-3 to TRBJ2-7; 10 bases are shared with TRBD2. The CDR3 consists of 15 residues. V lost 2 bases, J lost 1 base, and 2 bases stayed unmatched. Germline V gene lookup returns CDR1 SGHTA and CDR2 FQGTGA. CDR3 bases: TGTGCCAGCAGCTTACTAGCGGGGGATTCCTACGAGCAGTACTTC. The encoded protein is CASSLLAGDSYEQYF.

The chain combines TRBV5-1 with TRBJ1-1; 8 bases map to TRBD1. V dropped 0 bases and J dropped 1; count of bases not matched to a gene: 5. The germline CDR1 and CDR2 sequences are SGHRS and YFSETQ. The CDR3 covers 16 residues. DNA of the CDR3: TGCGCCAGCAGCTTGGGGTTCGGACAGGGGAACACTGAAGCTTTCTTT. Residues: CASSLGFGQGNTEAFF.

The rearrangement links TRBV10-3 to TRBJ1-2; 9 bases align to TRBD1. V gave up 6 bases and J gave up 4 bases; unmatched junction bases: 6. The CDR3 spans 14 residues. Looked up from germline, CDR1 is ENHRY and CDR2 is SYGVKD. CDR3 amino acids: CAIRGQGRGYGYTF. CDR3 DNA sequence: TGTGCCATCAGGGGACAGGGCCGGGGCTATGGCTACACCTTC.

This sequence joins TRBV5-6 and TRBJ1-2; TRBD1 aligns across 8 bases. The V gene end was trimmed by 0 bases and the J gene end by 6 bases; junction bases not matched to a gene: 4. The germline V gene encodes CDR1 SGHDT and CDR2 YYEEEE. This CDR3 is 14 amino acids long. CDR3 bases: TGTGCCAGCAGCTTGGACAGGGGGAGTAATGGCTACACCTTC. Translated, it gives CASSLDRGSNGYTF.

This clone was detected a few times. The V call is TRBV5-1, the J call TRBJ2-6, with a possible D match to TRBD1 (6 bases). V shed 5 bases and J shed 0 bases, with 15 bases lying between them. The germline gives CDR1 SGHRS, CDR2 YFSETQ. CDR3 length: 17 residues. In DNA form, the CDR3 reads TGCGCCAGCAGTCCTCCGACAGGTAGCTCTGGGGCCAACGTCCTGACTTTC. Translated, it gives CASSPPTGSSGANVLTF.

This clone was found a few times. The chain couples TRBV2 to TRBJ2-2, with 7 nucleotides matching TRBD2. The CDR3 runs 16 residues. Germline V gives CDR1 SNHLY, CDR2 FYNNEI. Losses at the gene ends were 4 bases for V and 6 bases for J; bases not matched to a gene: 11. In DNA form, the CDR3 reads TGTGCCAGCAGTGGCCGACCGGGAGGCGGGGCCGGGGAGCTGTTTTTT. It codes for CASSGRPGGGAGELFF.

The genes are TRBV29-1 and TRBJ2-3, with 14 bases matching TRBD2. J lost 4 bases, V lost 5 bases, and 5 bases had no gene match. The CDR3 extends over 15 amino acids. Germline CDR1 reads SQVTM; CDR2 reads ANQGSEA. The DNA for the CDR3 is TGCAGCGTTTCCGGACTAGCGGGAGGCGCAGATACGCAGTATTTT. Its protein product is CSVSGLAGGADTQYF.

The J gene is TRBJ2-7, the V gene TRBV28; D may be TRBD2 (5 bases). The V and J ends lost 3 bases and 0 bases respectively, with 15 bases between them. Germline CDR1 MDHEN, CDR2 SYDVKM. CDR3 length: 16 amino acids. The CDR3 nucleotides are TGTGCCAGCAGTTTTATTTCGGCGGGCCTCTCCTACGAGCAGTACTTC. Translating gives CASSFISAGLSYEQYF.

DNA for the CDR3: TGCGCCAGCAGCATCGTGACTTCCTCCTACAATGAGCAGTTCTTC. This sequence encodes CASSIVTSSYNEQFF. This chain uses TRBV5-1 with TRBJ2-1; no clear D gene. The CDR3 sequence is 15 residues long. With 4 bases removed from V and 0 bases from J, the gap between germline ends came to 11 bases. Germline CDR1 is SGHRS and CDR2 is YFSETQ.

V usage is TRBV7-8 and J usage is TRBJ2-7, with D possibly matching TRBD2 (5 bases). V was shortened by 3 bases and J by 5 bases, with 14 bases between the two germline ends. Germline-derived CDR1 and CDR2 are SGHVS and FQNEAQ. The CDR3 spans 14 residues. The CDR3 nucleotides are TGTGCCAGCAGCTTGCTGGACTTTGGCGACGAGCAGTACTTC. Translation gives CASSLLDFGDEQYF.

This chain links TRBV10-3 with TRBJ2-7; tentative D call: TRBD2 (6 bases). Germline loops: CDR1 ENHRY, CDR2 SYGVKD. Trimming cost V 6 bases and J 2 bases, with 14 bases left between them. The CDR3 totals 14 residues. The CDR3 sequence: CAIRETRLTYEQYF. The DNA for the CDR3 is TGTGCCATCAGAGAGACTAGACTAACCTACGAGCAGTACTTC.

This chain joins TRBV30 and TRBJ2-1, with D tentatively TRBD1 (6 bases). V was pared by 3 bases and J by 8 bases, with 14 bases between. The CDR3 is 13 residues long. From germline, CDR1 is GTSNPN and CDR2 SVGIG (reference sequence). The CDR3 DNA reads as TGTGCCTGGAGAAAACAGGGTAGTTATGAGCAGTTCTTC. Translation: CAWRKQGSYEQFF. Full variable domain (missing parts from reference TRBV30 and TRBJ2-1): SQTIHQWPATLVQPVGSPLSLECTVEGTSNPNLYWYRQAAGRGLQLLFYSVGIGQISSEVPQNLSASRPQDRQFILSSKKLLLSDSGFYLCAWRKQGSYEQFFGPGTRLTVL.